This T cell receptor beta chain comes out of a study of CD8 T cells in ankylosing spondylitis. TCRdb reanalysed the 5' RACE reads using MiXCR and keeps one entry per CDR3 protein. Of 250,000 or so distinct CDR3 sequences listed, roughly a tenth are singletons. V lost 0 bases, J lost 2 bases, and 29 bases lay in between. CDR1 is SQVTM, CDR2 ANQGSEA, per germline. The CDR3 is made up of 20 amino acids. Whole-study results and caveats: A number of the motif variants had already been described in reactive arthritis synovial fluid and blood.

This clonotype was observed at least ten times. Antigen unknown. The receptor was isolated from a male donor with ankylosing spondylitis or in good health (not recorded which). The chain recombines TRBV29-1 with TRBJ2-7; possibly TRBD1 or TRBD2 for D (5 bases each). Sequenced sample: blood, either unsorted or a sorted T cell fraction (not recorded which). CDR3 nucleotide sequence: TGCAGCGTTGAAGATTGGACCGAGGCTATCGAAGGGACCGTAACCTACGAGCAGTACTTC. Residues: CSVEDWTEAIEGTVTYEQYF.